Shown below are 8 T cell receptor beta chains from a single sample sequenced in a study of T cells in localized non-small cell lung cancer. Sequencing was performed with immunoSEQ multiplex PCR; in TCRdb, only in-frame clones are kept and a portion is missing. The sample has tens of thousands of clones; 65% to 85% are singletons. The material was peripheral blood, obtained before any cancer treatment. The receptors here all came from a female donor aged 60 or older with stage I lung adenocarcinoma.

The chain joins TRBV6-5 to TRBJ2-1; 11 bases map to TRBD1. The CDR3 has 15 residues. Germline V lookup: CDR1 MNHEY, CDR2 SVGAGI. The junction had 13 bases not matched to a gene; V was cut back by 8 bases and J by 10 bases. CDR3 protein: CASLGSRTGGEEQFF. The CDR3 nucleotides read TGTGCCAGCTTGGGGTCGCGGACAGGGGGCGAGGAGCAGTTCTTC.

V usage is TRBV28 and J usage is TRBJ1-4, with D unresolved. The CDR3 length is 16 residues. CDR1 MDHEN and CDR2 SYDVKM come from the germline V gene. Trimming pared 3 bases from V and 0 bases from J, leaving 11 bases between. For the CDR3, the DNA is TGTGCCAGCAGTTTGACGATGGCTGCAACTAATGAAAAACTGTTTTTT. Translating gives CASSLTMAATNEKLFF.

This clone was observed a single time. The rearrangement links TRBV28 to TRBJ1-4, with D unclear. Germline V CDR1 and CDR2: MDHEN, SYDVKM. V was cut by 6 bases and J by 7 bases, with 9 bases left in between. CDR3 length equals 12 residues. The CDR3 here is CASSPRGEKLFF. The CDR3 DNA reads as TGTGCCAGCAGCCCCCGGGGTGAAAAACTGTTTTTT.

The rearrangement links TRBV5-4 to TRBJ1-2; D is undetermined. With 0 bases removed from V and 2 bases from J, the gap between germline ends came to 8 bases. CDR3 length: 14 residues. CDR1 SGHNT and CDR2 YYREEE come from the germline V gene (reference sequence). The CDR3 nucleotides read TGTGCCAGCAGCTTGGATGGCGGGAACTATGGCTACACCTTC. Protein: CASSLDGGNYGYTF. Variable domain in full (rest from reference TRBV5-4 and TRBJ1-2): ETGVTQSPTHLIKTRGQQVTLRCSSQSGHNTVSWYQQALGQGPQFIFQYYREEENGRGNFPPRFSGLQFPNYSSELNVNALELDDSALYLCASSLDGGNYGYTFGSGTRLTVV.

Here the CDR3 DNA reads TGTGCCAGCAGCTTGGTTTCCACTGTCGACGGGGAGCTGTTTTTT. Its protein is CASSLVSTVDGELFF. This chain connects TRBV5-6 to TRBJ2-2; D is uncertain. This CDR3 is 15 amino acids long. Germline V gene data show CDR1 as SGHDT and CDR2 as YYEEEE. Trimming pared 0 bases from V and 7 bases from J, leaving 13 bases between.

The DNA for the CDR3 is TGTGCCAGCAGCCAAGTCCGACAACAGGGGCTCAGCACAGATACGCAGTATTTT. It codes for CASSQVRQQGLSTDTQYF. The V and J genes are TRBV4-2 and TRBJ2-3; TRBD1 aligns across 7 bases. This CDR3 comprises 18 residues. V shed 1 base, J shed 0 bases, and the junction held 10 bases outside the gene matches. Germline V CDR1 and CDR2: LGHNA, YNFKEQ.

The chain links TRBV7-6 to TRBJ2-7; 11 bases are shared with TRBD1. Trimming cost V 1 base and J 2 bases; bases outside gene matches: 1. Germline-derived CDR1 and CDR2 are SGHVS and FNYEAQ. The CDR3 has 15 residues. CDR3 sequence reads: CASSLGTGGAYEQYF. The CDR3 DNA reads as TGTGCCAGCAGCTTAGGGACAGGGGGCGCCTACGAGCAGTACTTC.

The chain is built from TRBV7-2 and TRBJ1-6; D call uncertain. The V end was cut by 5 bases, the J end by 7 bases, with 9 bases between. Germline CDR1 reads SGHTA; CDR2 reads FQGNSA. The CDR3 is 13 amino acids. Written as DNA, the CDR3 is TGTGCCAGCAGCAGCAACAAGAATTCACCCCTCCACTTT. This gives the protein CASSSNKNSPLHF.